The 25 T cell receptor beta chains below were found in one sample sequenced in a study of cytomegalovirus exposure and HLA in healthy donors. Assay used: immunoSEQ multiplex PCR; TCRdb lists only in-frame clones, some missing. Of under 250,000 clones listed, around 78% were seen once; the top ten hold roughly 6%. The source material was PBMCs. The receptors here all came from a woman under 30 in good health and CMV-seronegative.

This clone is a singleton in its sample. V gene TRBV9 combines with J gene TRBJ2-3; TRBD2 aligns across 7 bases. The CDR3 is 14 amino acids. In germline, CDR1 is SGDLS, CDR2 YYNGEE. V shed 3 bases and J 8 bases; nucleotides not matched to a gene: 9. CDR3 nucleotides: TGTGCCAGCAGCGGGATAGCGGGCGTGGGTACGCAGTATTTT. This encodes CASSGIAGVGTQYF.

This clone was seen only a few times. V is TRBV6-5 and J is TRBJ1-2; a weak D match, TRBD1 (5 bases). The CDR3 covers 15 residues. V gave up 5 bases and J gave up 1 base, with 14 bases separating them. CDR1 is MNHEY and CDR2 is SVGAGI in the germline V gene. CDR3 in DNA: TGTGCCAGCAGTAGCCCCCGACAGAATAACTATGGCTACACCTTC. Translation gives CASSSPRQNNYGYTF.

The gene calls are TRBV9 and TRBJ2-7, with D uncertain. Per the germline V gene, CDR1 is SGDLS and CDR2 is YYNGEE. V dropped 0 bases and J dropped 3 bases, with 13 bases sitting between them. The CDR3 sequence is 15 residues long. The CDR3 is CASSVADGVLYEQYF. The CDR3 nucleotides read TGTGCCAGCAGCGTAGCTGATGGGGTTCTCTACGAGCAGTACTTC.

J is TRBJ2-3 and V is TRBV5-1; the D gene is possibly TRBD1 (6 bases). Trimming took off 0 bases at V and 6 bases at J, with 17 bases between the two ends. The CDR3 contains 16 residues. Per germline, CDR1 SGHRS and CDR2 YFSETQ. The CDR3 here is CASSLEASGAGDTQYF. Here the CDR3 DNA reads TGCGCCAGCAGCTTGGAGGCCTCAGGGGCAGGCGATACGCAGTATTTT.

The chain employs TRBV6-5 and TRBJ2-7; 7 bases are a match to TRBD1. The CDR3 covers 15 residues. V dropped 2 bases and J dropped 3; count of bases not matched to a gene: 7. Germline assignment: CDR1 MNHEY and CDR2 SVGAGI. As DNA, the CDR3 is TGTGCCAGCAGTTACACTCCGACAGGGAGCTACGAGCAGTACTTC. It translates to CASSYTPTGSYEQYF.

Written as DNA, the CDR3 is TGTGCCTGCTACTCCCCCGGGGGGGGAAGCAATCAGCCCCAGCATTTT. This translates into CACYSPGGGSNQPQHF. The gene calls are TRBV2 and TRBJ1-5; tentatively, D is TRBD1 (5 bases). Trimming pared 11 bases from V and 1 base from J, leaving 21 bases between. CDR1 and CDR2 from the germline V gene are SNHLY and FYNNEI. This CDR3 contains 16 residues.

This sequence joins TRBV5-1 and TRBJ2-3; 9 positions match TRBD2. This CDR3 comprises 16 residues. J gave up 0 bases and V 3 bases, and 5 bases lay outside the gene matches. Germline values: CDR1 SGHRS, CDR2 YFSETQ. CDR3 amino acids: CASSSRTSVSTDTQYF. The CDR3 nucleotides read TGCGCCAGCAGCTCCCGGACTAGCGTGAGCACAGATACGCAGTATTTT.

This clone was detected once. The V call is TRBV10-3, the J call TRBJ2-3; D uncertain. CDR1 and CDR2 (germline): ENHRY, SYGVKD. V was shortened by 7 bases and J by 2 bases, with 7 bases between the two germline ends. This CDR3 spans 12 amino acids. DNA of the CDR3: TGTGCCATCAAGCTATCCACAGATACGCAGTATTTT. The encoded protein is CAIKLSTDTQYF.

CDR3 coding DNA: TGTGCCTGGAGTGTCGTGGGTTTTGGGGGCTACACCTTC. Translated, it gives CAWSVVGFGGYTF. J is TRBJ1-2 and V is TRBV30; no clear D gene. This CDR3 spans 13 amino acids. The V gene's germline CDR1 is GTSNPN and CDR2 SVGIG (reference sequence). The germline V and J ends were trimmed by 0 bases and 8 bases, with 13 bases remaining between them.

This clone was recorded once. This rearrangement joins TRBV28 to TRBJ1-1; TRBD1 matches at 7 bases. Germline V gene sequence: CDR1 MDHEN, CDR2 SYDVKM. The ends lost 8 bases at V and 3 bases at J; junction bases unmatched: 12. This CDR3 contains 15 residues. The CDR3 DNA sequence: TGTGCCAGCGACCGACAGGGTCTAGGGGACACTGAAGCTTTCTTT. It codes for CASDRQGLGDTEAFF.

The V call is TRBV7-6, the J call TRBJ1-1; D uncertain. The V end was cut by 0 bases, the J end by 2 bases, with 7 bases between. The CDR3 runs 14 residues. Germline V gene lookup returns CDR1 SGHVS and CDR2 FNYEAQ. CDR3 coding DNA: TGTGCCAGCAGCTTAGCCCCCGGCAACACTGAAGCTTTCTTT. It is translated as CASSLAPGNTEAFF.

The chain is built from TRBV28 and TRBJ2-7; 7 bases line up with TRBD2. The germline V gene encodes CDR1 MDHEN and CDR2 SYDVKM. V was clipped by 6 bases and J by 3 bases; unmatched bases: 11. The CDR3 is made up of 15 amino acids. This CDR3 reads CASSTGAGPLYEQYF. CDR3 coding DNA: TGTGCCAGCAGCACCGGAGCGGGGCCACTCTACGAGCAGTACTTC.

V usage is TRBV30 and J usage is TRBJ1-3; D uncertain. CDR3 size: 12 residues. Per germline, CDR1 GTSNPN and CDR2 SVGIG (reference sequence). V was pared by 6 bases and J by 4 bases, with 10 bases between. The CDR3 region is CACYREGNTIYF. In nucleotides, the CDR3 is TGTGCCTGTTATAGGGAGGGAAACACCATATATTTT.

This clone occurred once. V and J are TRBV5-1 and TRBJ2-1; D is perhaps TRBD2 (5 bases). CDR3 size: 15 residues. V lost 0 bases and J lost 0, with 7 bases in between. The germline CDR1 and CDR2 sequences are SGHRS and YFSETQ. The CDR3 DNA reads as TGCGCCAGCAGCTTGGGCGGGTTCTCCTACAATGAGCAGTTCTTC. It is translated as CASSLGGFSYNEQFF.

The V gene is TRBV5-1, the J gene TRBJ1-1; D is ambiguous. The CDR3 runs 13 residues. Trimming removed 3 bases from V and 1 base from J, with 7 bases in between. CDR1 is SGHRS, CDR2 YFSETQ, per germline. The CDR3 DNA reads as TGCGCCAGCAGCTGGGAGGGGAACACTGAAGCTTTCTTT. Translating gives CASSWEGNTEAFF.

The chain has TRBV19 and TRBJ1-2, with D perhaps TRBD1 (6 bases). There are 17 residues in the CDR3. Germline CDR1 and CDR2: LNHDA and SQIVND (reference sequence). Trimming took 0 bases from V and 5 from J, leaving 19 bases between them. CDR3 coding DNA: TGTGCCAGTAGTATAGACAGCTCCGGGACAACTGGATATGGCTACACCTTC. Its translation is CASSIDSSGTTGYGYTF.

The CDR3 region is CASSLSSSVHEQYF. In DNA form, the CDR3 reads TGTGCCAGCAGTTTAAGTAGCAGCGTCCACGAGCAGTACTTC. The genes are TRBV28 and TRBJ2-7, with D unresolved. This CDR3 has 14 residues. V was pared by 2 bases and J by 5 bases, with 13 bases between. Germline loops: CDR1 MDHEN, CDR2 SYDVKM.

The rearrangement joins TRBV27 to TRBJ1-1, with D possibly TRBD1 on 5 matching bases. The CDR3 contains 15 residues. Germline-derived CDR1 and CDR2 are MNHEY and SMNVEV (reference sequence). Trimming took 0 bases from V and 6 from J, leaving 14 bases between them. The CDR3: CASSLSGGLSAEAFF. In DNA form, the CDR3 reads TGTGCCAGCAGTTTATCCGGGGGATTGTCGGCTGAAGCTTTCTTT.

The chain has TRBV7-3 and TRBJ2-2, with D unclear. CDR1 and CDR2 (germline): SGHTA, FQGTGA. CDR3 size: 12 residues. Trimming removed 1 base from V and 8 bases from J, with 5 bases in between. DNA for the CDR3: TGTGCCAGCAGCTTAAAAGATGGGGAGCTGTTTTTT. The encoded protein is CASSLKDGELFF. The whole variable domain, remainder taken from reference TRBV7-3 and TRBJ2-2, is GAGVSQTPSNKVTEKGKYVELRCDPISGHTALYWYRQSLGQGPEFLIYFQGTGAADDSGLPNDRFFAVRPEGSVSTLKIQRTERGDSAVYLCASSLKDGELFFGEGSRLTVL.

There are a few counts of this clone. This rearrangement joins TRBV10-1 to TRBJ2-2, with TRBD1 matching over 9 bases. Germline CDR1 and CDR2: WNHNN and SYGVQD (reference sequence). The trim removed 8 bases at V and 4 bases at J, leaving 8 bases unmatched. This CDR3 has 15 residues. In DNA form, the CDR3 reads TGCGCCAGCTCGACAGGGGGGTATGGCACCGGGGAGCTGTTTTTT. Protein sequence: CASSTGGYGTGELFF.

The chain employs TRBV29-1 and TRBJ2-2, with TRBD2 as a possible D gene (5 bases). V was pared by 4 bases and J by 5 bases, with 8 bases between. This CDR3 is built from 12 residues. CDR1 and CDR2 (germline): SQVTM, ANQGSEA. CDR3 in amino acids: CSVAGVTGELFF. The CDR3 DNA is TGCAGCGTTGCCGGGGTGACCGGGGAGCTGTTTTTT.

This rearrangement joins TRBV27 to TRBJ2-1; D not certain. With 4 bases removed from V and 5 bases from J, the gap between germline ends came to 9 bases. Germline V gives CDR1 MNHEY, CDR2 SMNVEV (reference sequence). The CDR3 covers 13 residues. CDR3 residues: CASSWGPNNEQFF. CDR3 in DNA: TGTGCCAGCAGTTGGGGTCCGAACAATGAGCAGTTCTTC.

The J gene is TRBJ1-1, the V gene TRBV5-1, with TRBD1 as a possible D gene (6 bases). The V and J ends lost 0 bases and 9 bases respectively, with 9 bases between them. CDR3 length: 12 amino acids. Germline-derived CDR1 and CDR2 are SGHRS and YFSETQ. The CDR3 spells CASSLAGGQAFF. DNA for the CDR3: TGCGCCAGCAGCTTGGCGGGGGGGCAAGCTTTCTTT.

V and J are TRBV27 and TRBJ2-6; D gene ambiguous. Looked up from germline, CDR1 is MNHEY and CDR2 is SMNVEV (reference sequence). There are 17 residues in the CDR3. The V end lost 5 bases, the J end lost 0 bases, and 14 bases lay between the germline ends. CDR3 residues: CASSPDLGLSGANVLTF. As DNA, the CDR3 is TGTGCCAGCAGTCCCGACCTGGGCCTCTCTGGGGCCAACGTCCTGACTTTC. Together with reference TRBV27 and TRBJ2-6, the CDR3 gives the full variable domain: EAQVTQNPRYLITVTGKKLTVTCSQNMNHEYMSWYRQDPGLGLRQIYYSMNVEVTDKGDVPEGYKVSRKEKRNFPLILESPSPNQTSLYFCASSPDLGLSGANVLTFGAGSRLTVL.

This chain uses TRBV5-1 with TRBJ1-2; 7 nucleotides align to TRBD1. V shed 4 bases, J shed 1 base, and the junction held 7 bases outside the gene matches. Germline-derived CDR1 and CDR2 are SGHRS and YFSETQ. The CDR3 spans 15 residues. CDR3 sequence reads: CASSPRQGVNYGYTF. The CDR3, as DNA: TGCGCCAGCAGCCCCAGACAGGGCGTTAACTATGGCTACACCTTC.